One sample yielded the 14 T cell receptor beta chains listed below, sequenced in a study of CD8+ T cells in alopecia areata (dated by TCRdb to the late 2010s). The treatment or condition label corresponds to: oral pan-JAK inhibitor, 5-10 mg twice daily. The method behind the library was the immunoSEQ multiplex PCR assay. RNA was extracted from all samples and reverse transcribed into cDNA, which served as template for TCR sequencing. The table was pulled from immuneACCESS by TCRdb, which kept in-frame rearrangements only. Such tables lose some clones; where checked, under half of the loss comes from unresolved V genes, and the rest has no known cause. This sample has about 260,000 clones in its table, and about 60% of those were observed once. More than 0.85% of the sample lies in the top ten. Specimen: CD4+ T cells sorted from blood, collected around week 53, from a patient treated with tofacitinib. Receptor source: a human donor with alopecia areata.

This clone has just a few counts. CDR3 DNA sequence: TGTGCCAGCAGCCTCCTCGTGGATGAGCAGTTCTTC. Encoded protein: CASSLLVDEQFF. V gene TRBV7-8 combines with J gene TRBJ2-1; no firm D call. The CDR3 extends over 12 amino acids. Germline V CDR1 and CDR2: SGHVS, FQNEAQ. Trimming pared 5 bases from V and 8 bases from J, leaving 10 bases between.

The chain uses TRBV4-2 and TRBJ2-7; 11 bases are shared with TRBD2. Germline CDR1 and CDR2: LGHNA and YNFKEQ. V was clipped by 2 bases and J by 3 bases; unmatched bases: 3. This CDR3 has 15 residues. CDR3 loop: CASSQPGLAGYEQYF. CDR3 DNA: TGTGCCAGCAGCCAACCAGGACTAGCGGGCTACGAGCAGTACTTC.

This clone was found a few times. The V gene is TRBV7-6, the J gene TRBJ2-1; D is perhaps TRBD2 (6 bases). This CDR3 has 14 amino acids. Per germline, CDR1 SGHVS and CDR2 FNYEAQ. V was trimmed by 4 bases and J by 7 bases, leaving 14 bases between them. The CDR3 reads CASSSLAGGNEQFF. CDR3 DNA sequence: TGTGCCAGCAGCTCACTAGCCGGGGGAAATGAGCAGTTCTTC.

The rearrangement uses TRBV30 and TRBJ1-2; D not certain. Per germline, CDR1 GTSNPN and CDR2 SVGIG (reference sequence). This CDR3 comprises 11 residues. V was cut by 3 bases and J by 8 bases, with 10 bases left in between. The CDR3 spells CAWRTGRGYTF. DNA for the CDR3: TGTGCCTGGAGGACGGGGAGAGGCTACACCTTC.

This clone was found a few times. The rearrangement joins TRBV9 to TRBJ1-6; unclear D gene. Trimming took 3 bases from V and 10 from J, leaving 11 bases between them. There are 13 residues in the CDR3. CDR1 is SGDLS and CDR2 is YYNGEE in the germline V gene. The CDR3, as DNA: TGTGCCAGCAGCGAGGCCCTTCGGTCACCCCTCCACTTT. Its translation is CASSEALRSPLHF. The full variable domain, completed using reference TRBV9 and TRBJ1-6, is DSGVTQTPKHLITATGQRVTLRCSPRSGDLSVYWYQQSLDQGLQFLIQYYNGEERAKGNILERFSAQQFPDLHSELNLSSLELGDSALYFCASSEALRSPLHFGNGTRLTVT.

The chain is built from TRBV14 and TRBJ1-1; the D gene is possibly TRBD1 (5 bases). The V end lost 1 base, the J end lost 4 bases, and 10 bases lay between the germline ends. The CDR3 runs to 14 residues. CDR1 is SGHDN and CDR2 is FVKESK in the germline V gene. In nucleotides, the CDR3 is TGTGCCAGCAGCCAAGTCCTCGGGGGCACTGAAGCTTTCTTT. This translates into CASSQVLGGTEAFF.

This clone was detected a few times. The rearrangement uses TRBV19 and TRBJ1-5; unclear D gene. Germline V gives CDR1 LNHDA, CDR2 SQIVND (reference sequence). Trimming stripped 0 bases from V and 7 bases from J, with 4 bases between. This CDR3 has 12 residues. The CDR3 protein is CASSIDRQPQHF. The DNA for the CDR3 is TGTGCCAGTAGTATAGATCGCCAGCCCCAGCATTTT.

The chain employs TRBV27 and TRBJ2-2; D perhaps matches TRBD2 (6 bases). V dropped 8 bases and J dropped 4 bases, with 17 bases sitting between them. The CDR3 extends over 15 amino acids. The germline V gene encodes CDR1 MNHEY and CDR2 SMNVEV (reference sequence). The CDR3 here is CASSLRGRTTGELFF. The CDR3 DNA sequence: TGTGCCAGCTCCCTGCGGGGACGGACCACCGGGGAGCTGTTTTTT.

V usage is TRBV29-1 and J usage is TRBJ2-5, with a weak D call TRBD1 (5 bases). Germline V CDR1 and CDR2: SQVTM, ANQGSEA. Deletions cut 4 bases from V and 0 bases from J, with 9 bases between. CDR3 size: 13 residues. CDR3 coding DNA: TGCAGCGTTGCGGACACTAACCAAGAGACCCAGTACTTC. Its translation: CSVADTNQETQYF.

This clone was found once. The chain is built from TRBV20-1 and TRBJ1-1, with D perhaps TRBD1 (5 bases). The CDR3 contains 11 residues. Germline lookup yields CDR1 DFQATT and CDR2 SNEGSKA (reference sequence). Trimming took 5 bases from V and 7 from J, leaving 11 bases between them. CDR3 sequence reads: CSAHQGFEAFF. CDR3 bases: TGCAGTGCTCACCAGGGATTTGAAGCTTTCTTT.

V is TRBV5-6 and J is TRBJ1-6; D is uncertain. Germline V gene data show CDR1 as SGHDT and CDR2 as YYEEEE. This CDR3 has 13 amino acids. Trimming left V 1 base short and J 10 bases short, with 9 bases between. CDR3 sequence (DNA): TGTGCCAGCAGCTTGCGCGATCGGTCACCCCTCCACTTT. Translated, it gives CASSLRDRSPLHF.

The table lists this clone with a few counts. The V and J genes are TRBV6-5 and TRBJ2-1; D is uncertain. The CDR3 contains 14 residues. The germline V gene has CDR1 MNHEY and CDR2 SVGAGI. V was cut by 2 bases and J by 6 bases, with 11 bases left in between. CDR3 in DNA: TGTGCCAGCAGTTACCCGGGTGAGGCCAATGAGCAGTTCTTC. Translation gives CASSYPGEANEQFF.

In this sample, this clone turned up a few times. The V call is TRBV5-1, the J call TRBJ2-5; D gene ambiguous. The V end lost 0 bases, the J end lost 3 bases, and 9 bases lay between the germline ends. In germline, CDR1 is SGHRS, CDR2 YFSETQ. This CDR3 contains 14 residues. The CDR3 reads CASSLAATEETQYF. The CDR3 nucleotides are TGCGCCAGCAGCTTGGCCGCGACGGAAGAGACCCAGTACTTC.

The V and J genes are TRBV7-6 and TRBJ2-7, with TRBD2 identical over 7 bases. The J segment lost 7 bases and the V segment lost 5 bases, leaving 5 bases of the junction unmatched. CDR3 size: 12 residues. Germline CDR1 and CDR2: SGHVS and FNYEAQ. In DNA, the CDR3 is TGTGCCAGCAGCAAGCCCGGGGGGGAGCAGTACTTC. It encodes CASSKPGGEQYF. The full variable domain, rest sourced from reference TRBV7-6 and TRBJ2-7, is GAGVSQSPRYKVTKRGQDVALRCDPISGHVSLYWYRQALGQGPEFLTYFNYEAQQDKSGLPNDRFSAERPEGSISTLTIQRTEQRDSAMYRCASSKPGGEQYFGPGTRLTVT.